This T cell receptor beta chain was documented in a study of blood T cell repertoires in COVID-19. The wider study: From the United States, Italy and Spain came samples of acute and convalescent COVID-19. From T cells, B-cell-depleted T cells, or PBMCs came the material, which was cDNA or gDNA.

Under the authors' procedure: Amplification with reference gene primers provided the estimates of nucleated cell counts. The data were produced by immunoSEQ multiplex PCR, yet TCRdb's version contains in-frame clones alone and is incomplete. That table is the source of V, J and clone size, and D and trimming were worked out from the DNA. The profile shows roughly 100,000 clones, roughly 92% of them singletons. Losses at the gene ends were 3 bases for V and 3 bases for J; bases not matched to a gene: 7. The CDR3 has 14 residues. Germline V gene sequence: CDR1 SQVTM, CDR2 ANQGSEA. The Seattle site enrolled patients during active infection and followed them longitudinally.

The sequence was collected from a woman aged 45 to 65 with COVID-19, enrolled during active disease. Sequenced: peripheral blood. The rearrangement joins TRBV29-1 to TRBJ1-2; 7 positions match TRBD1. The DNA for the CDR3 is TGCAGCGTTGAGGGACAGAGCGAATACTATGGCTACACCTTC. Its translation: CSVEGQSEYYGYTF.